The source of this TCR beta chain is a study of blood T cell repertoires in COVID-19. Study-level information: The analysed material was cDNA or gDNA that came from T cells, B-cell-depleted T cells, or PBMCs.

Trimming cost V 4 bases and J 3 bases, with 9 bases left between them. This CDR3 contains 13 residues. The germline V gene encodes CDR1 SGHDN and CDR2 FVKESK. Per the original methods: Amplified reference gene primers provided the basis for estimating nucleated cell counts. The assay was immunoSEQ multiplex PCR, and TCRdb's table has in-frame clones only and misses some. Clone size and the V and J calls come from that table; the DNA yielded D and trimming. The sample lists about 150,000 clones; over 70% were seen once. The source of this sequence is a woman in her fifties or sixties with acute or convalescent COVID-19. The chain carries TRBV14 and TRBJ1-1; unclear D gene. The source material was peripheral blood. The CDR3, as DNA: TGTGCCAGCAGCCCAGAACTATACACTGAAGCTTTCTTT. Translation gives CASSPELYTEAFF.